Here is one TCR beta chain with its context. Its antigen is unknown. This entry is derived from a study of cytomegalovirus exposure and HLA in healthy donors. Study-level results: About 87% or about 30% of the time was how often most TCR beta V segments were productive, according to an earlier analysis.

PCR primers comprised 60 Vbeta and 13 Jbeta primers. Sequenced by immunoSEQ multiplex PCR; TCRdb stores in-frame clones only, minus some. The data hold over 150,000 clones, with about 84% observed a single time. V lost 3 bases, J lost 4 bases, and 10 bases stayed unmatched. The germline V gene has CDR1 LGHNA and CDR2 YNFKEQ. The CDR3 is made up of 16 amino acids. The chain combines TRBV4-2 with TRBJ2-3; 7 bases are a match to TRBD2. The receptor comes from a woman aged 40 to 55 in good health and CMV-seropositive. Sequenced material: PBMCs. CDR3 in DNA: TGTGCCAGCAGCCAGCTAGCGGATCTGGGGGCAGATACGCAGTATTTT. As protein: CASSQLADLGADTQYF.